This TCR beta chain was sequenced in a study of blood T cell repertoires in COVID-19. Study in general: The United States, Italy and Spain provided the acute and convalescent COVID-19 samples. T cells, B-cell-depleted T cells, or PBMCs supplied cDNA or gDNA.

V trimming: 8 bases; J trimming: 6 bases; junction bases outside the gene matches: 8. This CDR3 region has 13 residues. The germline V gene has CDR1 MNHNY and CDR2 SVGAGI (reference sequence). In the authors' workflow: The assay estimated nucleated cells by amplifying reference gene primers. Sequencing used immunoSEQ multiplex PCR; TCRdb keeps in-frame clones, though not all of them. V and J calls plus clone size are reproduced from that table; the DNA served to infer D and trimming. The sample contains 100,000 to 150,000 clones, approximately 82% of which appear only once. This clonotype was obtained from a woman aged 45-65 years with acute or convalescent COVID-19. Material: peripheral blood. The chain is built from TRBV6-6 and TRBJ2-3; 7 bases are shared with TRBD2. CDR3 DNA: TGTGCCAGCGAGGCGGGAGCCCGGGATACGCAGTATTTT. This codes for CASEAGARDTQYF.